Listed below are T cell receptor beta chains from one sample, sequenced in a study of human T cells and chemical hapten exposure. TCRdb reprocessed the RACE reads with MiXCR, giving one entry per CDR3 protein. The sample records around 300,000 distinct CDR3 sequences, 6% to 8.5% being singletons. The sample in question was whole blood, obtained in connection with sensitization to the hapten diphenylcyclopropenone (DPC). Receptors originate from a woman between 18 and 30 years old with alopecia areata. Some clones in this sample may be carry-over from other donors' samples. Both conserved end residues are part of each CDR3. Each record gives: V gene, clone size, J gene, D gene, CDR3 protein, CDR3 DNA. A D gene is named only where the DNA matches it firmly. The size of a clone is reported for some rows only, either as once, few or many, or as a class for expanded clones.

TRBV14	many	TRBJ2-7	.	CASSQEDVGLEQYF	TGTGCCAGCAGCCAAGAGGACGTGGGGCTCGAGCAGTACTTC
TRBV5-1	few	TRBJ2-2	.	CASELGTLGGELFF	TGCGCCAGCGAGTTGGGTACCCTCGGCGGGGAGCTGTTTTTT
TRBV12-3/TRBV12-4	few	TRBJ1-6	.	CASSLSGSGNLHF	TGTGCCAGCAGTTTATCTGGCAGCGGGAACCTCCACTTT
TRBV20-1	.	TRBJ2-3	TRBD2	CSANSLAGSTDTQYF	TGCAGTGCCAACTCGCTAGCGGGGAGCACAGATACGCAGTATTTT
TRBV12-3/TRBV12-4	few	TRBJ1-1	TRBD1	CASSTNRQGNTEAFF	TGTGCCAGCAGCACAAATAGACAGGGCAACACTGAAGCTTTCTTT
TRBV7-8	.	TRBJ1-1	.	CASSWVSASEAFF	TGTGCCAGCAGCTGGGTAAGCGCTTCTGAAGCTTTCTTT
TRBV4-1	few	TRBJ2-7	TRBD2	CASSQDTSGGYEQYF	TGCGCCAGCAGCCAGGACACTAGCGGGGGCTACGAGCAGTACTTC
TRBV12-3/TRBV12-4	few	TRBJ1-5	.	CASSRRGSSNQPQHF	TGTGCCAGCAGCCGAAGAGGGAGTAGCAATCAGCCCCAGCATTTT
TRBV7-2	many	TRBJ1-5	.	CASSLDRYQPQHF	TGTGCCAGCAGCTTAGATAGATATCAGCCCCAGCATTTT
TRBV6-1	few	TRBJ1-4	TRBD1	CASRHRGEGEKLFF	TGTGCCAGCAGACACAGGGGAGAAGGTGAAAAACTGTTTTTT
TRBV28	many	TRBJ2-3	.	CASSFSEAPGTDTQYF	TGTGCCAGCAGTTTTTCTGAGGCCCCGGGGACAGATACGCAGTATTTT
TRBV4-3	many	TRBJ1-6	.	CASSQDLRTDNSPLHF	TGCGCCAGCAGCCAAGATTTGAGGACTGATAATTCACCCCTCCACTTT
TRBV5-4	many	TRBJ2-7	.	CASSLSDRTYEQYF	TGTGCCAGCAGCTTGAGTGATCGGACCTACGAGCAGTACTTC
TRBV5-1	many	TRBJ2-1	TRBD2	CASSSLAGVKNEQFF	TGCGCCAGCAGCTCTCTAGCGGGGGTGAAAAATGAGCAGTTCTTC
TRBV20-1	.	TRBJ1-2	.	CSASAQVNYGYTF	TGCAGTGCTAGTGCGCAGGTTAACTATGGCTACACCTTC
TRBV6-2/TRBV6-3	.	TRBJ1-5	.	CASRATGRNQPQHF	TGTGCCAGCAGAGCGACAGGTAGAAATCAGCCCCAGCATTTT
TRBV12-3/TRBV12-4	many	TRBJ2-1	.	CASTQQGNEQFF	TGTGCCAGCACCCAACAGGGCAATGAGCAGTTCTTC
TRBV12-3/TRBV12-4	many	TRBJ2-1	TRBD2	CASSFLAGDAYNEQFF	TGTGCCAGCAGTTTCCTAGCGGGGGATGCTTACAATGAGCAGTTCTTC
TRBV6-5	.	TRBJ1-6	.	CASSLNSGRAGATPLHF	TGTGCCAGCAGTCTCAACTCAGGGCGGGCCGGGGCGACACCCCTCCACTTT
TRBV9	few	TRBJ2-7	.	CASSLGGRPYEQYF	TGTGCCAGCAGTCTTGGGGGACGTCCATACGAGCAGTACTTC
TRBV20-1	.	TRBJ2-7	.	CSARVAGHDSYEQYF	TGCAGTGCTAGAGTCGCGGGGCACGACTCCTACGAGCAGTACTTC
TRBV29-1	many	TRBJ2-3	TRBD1	CSSKGTVTDTQYF	TGCAGCTCAAAAGGGACAGTCACAGATACGCAGTATTTT
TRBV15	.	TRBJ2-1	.	CATSRVGSYNEQFF	TGTGCCACCAGCAGAGTCGGGTCCTACAATGAGCAGTTCTTC
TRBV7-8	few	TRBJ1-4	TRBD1	CASSLNRGQDEKLFF	TGTGCCAGCAGCCTAAACAGGGGACAGGATGAAAAACTGTTTTTT
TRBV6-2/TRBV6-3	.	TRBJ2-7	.	CASSYSPGHPYEQYF	TGTGCCAGCAGTTACTCGCCGGGACACCCCTACGAGCAGTACTTC
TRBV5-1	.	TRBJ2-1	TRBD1	CATGDRVDNEQFF	TGCGCCACCGGGGACAGGGTCGACAATGAGCAGTTCTTC
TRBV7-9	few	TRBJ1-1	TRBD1	CASSLAQGAAFF	TGTGCCAGCAGCTTAGCGCAGGGGGCGGCTTTCTTT
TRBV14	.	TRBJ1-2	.	CASSQDMGGGVFGYTF	TGTGCCAGCAGCCAAGATATGGGGGGAGGTGTATTTGGCTACACCTTC
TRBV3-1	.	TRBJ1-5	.	CASSQLDQPQHF	TGTGCCAGCAGCCAATTGGATCAGCCCCAGCATTTT
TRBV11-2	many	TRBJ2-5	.	CASSLALPDNQETQYF	TGTGCCAGCAGCTTGGCCCTTCCAGATAACCAAGAGACCCAGTACTTC
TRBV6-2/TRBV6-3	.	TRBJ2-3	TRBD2	CASSYLQTSGGADTQYF	TGTGCCAGCAGTTACTTACAGACTAGCGGGGGCGCAGATACGCAGTATTTT
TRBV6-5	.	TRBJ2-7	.	CASSSGGGSHYEQYF	TGTGCCAGCAGTTCGGGAGGGGGCTCCCACTACGAGCAGTACTTC
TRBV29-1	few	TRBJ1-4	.	CSVLRPGIGIEKLFF	TGCAGCGTCCTGAGACCAGGGATAGGGATTGAAAAACTGTTTTTT
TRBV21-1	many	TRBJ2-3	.	CASSGQRADTQYF	TGTGCCAGCAGCGGACAGCGAGCGGATACGCAGTATTTT
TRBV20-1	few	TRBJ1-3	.	CSAQGTGNTIYF	TGCAGTGCCCAGGGGACTGGAAACACCATATATTTT
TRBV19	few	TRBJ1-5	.	CASSTRTVGNQPQHF	TGTGCCAGTAGTACTCGGACAGTAGGCAATCAGCCCCAGCATTTT
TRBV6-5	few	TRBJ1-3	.	CASSYSGISGNTIYF	TGTGCCAGCAGTTACTCAGGGATATCTGGAAACACCATATATTTT
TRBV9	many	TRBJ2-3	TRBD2	CANPTSFFHTDTQYF	TGTGCCAACCCGACTAGCTTTTTTCACACAGATACGCAGTATTTT
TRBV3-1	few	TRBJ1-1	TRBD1	CASSPGTGDTEAFF	TGTGCCAGCAGCCCTGGGACAGGGGACACTGAAGCTTTCTTT
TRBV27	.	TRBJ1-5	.	CASSFTGSHQPQHF	TGTGCCAGCAGTTTTACAGGGAGCCACCAGCCCCAGCATTTT
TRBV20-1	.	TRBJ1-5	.	CSATITAGIGQPQHF	TGCAGTGCTACTATTACTGCAGGGATCGGTCAGCCCCAGCATTTT